This entry describes one T cell receptor (beta chain). The antigen is unknown. Trimming took 1 base from V and 9 from J, leaving 11 bases between them. The germline CDR1 and CDR2 sequences are MGHRA and YSYEKL. The CDR3 is 13 residues long. The data were taken from a study of cytotoxic CD8 clonotypes in ibrutinib-treated CLL. The study, taken as a whole, reports: Baseline clonality exceeded age-matched healthy donors and tracked circulating CD8+ T-cell counts.

Some clones are missing from TCRdb's copy, which holds only in-frame ones; the method was immunoSEQ multiplex PCR. The table records just over 200,000 clones, 79% of them present only once. The sequence came from a human donor with chronic lymphocytic leukemia. The input for sequencing was PBMCs, taken after 12 months of ibrutinib treatment. This chain uses TRBV4-1 with TRBJ2-3; D may be TRBD1 (6 bases). This CDR3 is CASSQVRTGTQYF. The CDR3 nucleotides are TGCGCCAGCAGCCAAGTCCGAACAGGGACGCAGTATTTT.